Listed below are T cell receptor beta chains from one sample, sequenced in a study of blood T cell repertoires in COVID-19. Clones were read by immunoSEQ multiplex PCR, and TCRdb kept only the in-frame ones, dropping some. The sample holds a few hundred thousand clones, 75% to 90% seen once. The material sequenced was PBMCs or T cells enriched from blood (not recorded which). These receptors all stem from a woman aged 25 to 45 who had recovered from COVID-19. Each CDR3 is given with its conserved first and last residue. D genes are given only for firm matches. Only some rows state a clone size, as once, few, many or a class for expanded clones.

clone_size j_call v_call d_call cdr3_aa cdr3_nt
NA TRBJ2-1 TRBV27 NA CASSSGLGGNEQFF TGTGCCAGCAGTTCCGGACTAGGGGGAAATGAGCAGTTCTTC
NA TRBJ1-2 TRBV12-3/TRBV12-4 NA CASSYGGGYGYTF TGTGCCAGCAGCTATGGCGGGGGCTATGGCTACACCTTC
NA TRBJ2-2 TRBV27 TRBD2 CASSLSWTSRAGELFF TGTGCCAGCAGTTTATCCTGGACTAGCCGAGCCGGGGAGCTGTTTTTT
few TRBJ1-2 TRBV12-3/TRBV12-4 NA CASSGGQSYGYTF TGTGCCAGCAGCGGTGGGCAGAGCTATGGCTACACCTTC
few TRBJ1-2 TRBV9 NA CASSPRPDFNYGYTF TGTGCCAGCAGCCCCCGTCCCGACTTTAACTATGGCTACACCTTC
NA TRBJ1-1 TRBV29-1 NA CSVGAGFTEAFF TGCAGCGTGGGGGCCGGATTTACTGAAGCTTTCTTT
NA TRBJ2-5 TRBV7-3 TRBD2 CASSLGTSVLETQYF TGTGCCAGCAGCCTTGGGACTAGCGTATTAGAGACCCAGTACTTC
NA TRBJ1-1 TRBV29-1 NA CSVDRRLKGEAFF TGCAGCGTCGACAGGCGCCTGAAGGGTGAAGCTTTCTTT
few TRBJ1-3 TRBV10-2 TRBD1 CASTTGPGNTIYF TGCGCCAGCACGACAGGGCCTGGAAACACCATATATTTT
NA TRBJ2-7 TRBV3-1/TRBV3-2 NA CASSPPEGYEQYF TGTGCCAGCAGCCCTCCCGAGGGCTACGAGCAGTACTTC
NA TRBJ2-7 TRBV2 NA CASVLAYEQYF TGTGCCAGCGTCTTAGCCTACGAGCAGTACTTC
many TRBJ2-1 TRBV2 TRBD2 CASSHNVAGVLNEQFF TGTGCCAGCAGTCATAATGTAGCGGGGGTACTCAATGAGCAGTTCTTC
few TRBJ1-2 TRBV13 NA CASSAGNGGYTF TGTGCCAGCAGCGCGGGGAATGGGGGCTACACCTTC
NA TRBJ2-7 TRBV27 TRBD1 CASSSPPGQGFQYEQYF TGTGCCAGCAGTTCCCCACCGGGACAGGGATTTCAGTACGAGCAGTACTTC
once TRBJ2-5 TRBV9 TRBD2 CASSVVGGGRGETQYF TGTGCCAGCAGCGTAGTCGGCGGGGGGCGCGGGGAGACCCAGTACTTC
NA TRBJ2-1 TRBV28 NA CASSPPWGEPSNEQFF TGTGCCAGCAGTCCGCCATGGGGGGAACCCTCTAATGAGCAGTTCTTC
NA TRBJ1-1 TRBV28 TRBD1 CASSSWDRGNTEAFF TGTGCCAGCAGTTCATGGGACAGGGGTAACACTGAAGCTTTCTTT
NA TRBJ2-7 TRBV4-2 TRBD2 CASSQGSGGTTYEQYF TGTGCCAGCAGCCAAGGTTCGGGAGGGACCACCTACGAGCAGTACTTC
NA TRBJ2-5 TRBV2 TRBD2 CASEREFGETQYF TGTGCCAGCGAGCGGGAGTTCGGAGAGACCCAGTACTTC
NA TRBJ2-7 TRBV7-8 NA CAMAPLGTTSYEQYF TGTGCCATGGCGCCGCTGGGGACAACTTCCTACGAGCAGTACTTC